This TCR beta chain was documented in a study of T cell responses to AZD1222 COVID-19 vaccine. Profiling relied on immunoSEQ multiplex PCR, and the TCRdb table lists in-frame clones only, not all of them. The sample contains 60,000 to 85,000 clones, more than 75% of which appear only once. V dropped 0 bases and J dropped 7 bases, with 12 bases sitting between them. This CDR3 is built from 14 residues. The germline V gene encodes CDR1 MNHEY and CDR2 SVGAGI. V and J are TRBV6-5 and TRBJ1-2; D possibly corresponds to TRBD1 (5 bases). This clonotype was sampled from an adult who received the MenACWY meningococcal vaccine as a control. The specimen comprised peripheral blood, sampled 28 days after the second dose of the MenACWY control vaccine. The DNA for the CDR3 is TGTGCCAGCAGTTACTCCTGGGGGGATGGTGGCTACACCTTC. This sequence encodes CASSYSWGDGGYTF.